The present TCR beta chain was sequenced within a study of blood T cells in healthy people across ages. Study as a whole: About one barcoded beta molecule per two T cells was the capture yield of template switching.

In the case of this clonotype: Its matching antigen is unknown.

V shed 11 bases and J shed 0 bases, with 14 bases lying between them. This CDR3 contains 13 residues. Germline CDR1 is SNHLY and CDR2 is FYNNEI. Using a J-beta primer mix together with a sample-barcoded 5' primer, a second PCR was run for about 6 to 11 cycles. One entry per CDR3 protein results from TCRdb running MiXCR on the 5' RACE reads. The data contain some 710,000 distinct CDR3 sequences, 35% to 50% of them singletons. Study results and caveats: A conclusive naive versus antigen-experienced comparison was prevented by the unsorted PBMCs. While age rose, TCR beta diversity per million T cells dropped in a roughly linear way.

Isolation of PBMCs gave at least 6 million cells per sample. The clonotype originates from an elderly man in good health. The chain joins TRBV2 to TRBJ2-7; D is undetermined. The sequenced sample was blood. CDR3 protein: CALGRASSYEQYF. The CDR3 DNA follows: TGTGCCCTAGGAAGGGCGAGCTCCTACGAGCAGTACTTC.